This note documents a single T cell receptor beta chain sequence. CDR1 is LNHDA and CDR2 is SQIVND in the germline V gene (reference sequence). The CDR3 is made up of 15 amino acids. Trimming took 5 bases from V and 4 from J; bases not matched to a gene: 11. This sample is part of a study of blood T cell repertoires in COVID-19. Some clones are missing from TCRdb's copy, which holds only in-frame ones; the method was immunoSEQ multiplex PCR. In the table there are about 260,000 clones, approximately 88% of which are singletons. Sequenced material: PBMCs or T cells enriched from blood (not recorded which). The rearrangement links TRBV19 to TRBJ2-7, with 7 bases lining up with TRBD1. This receptor was taken from a woman aged 40 to 50 who had been exposed to COVID-19. This CDR3 reads CASSSKQGQGYEQYF. The CDR3 coding sequence is TGTGCCAGTAGTTCTAAACAGGGGCAAGGGTACGAGCAGTACTTC.